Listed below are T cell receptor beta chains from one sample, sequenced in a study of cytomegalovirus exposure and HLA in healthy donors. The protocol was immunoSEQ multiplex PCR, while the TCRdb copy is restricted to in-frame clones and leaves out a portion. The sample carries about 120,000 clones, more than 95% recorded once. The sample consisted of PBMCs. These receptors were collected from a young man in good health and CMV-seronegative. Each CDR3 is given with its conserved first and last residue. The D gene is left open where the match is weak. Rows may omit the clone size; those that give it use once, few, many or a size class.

CDR3 DNA: TGTGCCAGCAGCCGACTAGCGGGAGGTCTCCAAGAGACCCAGTACTTC; CDR3 protein: CASSRLAGGLQETQYF; D gene: TRBD2; V gene: TRBV9; J gene: TRBJ2-5; clone size: .
CDR3 DNA: TGTGCCAGCAGTAACACCGGGACAGGGGGGGATACGCAGTATTTT; CDR3 protein: CASSNTGTGGDTQYF; D gene: TRBD1; V gene: TRBV28; J gene: TRBJ2-3; clone size: .
CDR3 DNA: TGTGCCAGCAGCTTAAGCCGCGGACTCCCGCAGGAGACCCAGTACTTC; CDR3 protein: CASSLSRGLPQETQYF; D gene: .; V gene: TRBV7-9; J gene: TRBJ2-5; clone size: .
CDR3 DNA: TGTGCCAGCAGTGTACTACAGGGAGTCGCTGAAGCTTTCTTT; CDR3 protein: CASSVLQGVAEAFF; D gene: .; V gene: TRBV6-1; J gene: TRBJ1-1; clone size: .
CDR3 DNA: TGTGCCAGCAGCCCCGACAGGGGGCAAAACAATTATGGCTACACCTTC; CDR3 protein: CASSPDRGQNNYGYTF; D gene: TRBD1; V gene: TRBV11-2; J gene: TRBJ1-2; clone size: .
CDR3 DNA: TGTGCCAGCACTCCCACAGGGGGCTCCTACAATGAGCAGTTCTTC; CDR3 protein: CASTPTGGSYNEQFF; D gene: TRBD1; V gene: TRBV6-1; J gene: TRBJ2-1; clone size: .
CDR3 DNA: TGTGCCTCTCGCAGGGTAACTGGGGCCAACGTCCTGACTTTC; CDR3 protein: CASRRVTGANVLTF; D gene: .; V gene: TRBV30; J gene: TRBJ2-6; clone size: .
CDR3 DNA: TGTGCCAGCAGTGTAGGCAGGGTTGCGGGCACAGATACGCAGTATTTT; CDR3 protein: CASSVGRVAGTDTQYF; D gene: .; V gene: TRBV6-1; J gene: TRBJ2-3; clone size: .
CDR3 DNA: TGTGCCTGGATGGGCAGGGGGCCCGGAAACACCATATATTTT; CDR3 protein: CAWMGRGPGNTIYF; D gene: TRBD1; V gene: TRBV30; J gene: TRBJ1-3; clone size: .
CDR3 DNA: TGTGCCAGCAGTGAAGTGCCCGGGAGCCGACAAGAGACCCAGTACTTC; CDR3 protein: CASSEVPGSRQETQYF; D gene: .; V gene: TRBV6-1; J gene: TRBJ2-5; clone size: .
CDR3 DNA: TGTGCCAGCAGCTTAGGACCCGGGTCTAATGAAAAACTGTTTTTT; CDR3 protein: CASSLGPGSNEKLFF; D gene: .; V gene: TRBV7-9; J gene: TRBJ1-4; clone size: .
CDR3 DNA: TGCGCCAGCAGCCAAGGGCACAGACCTTACGAGCAGTACTTC; CDR3 protein: CASSQGHRPYEQYF; D gene: .; V gene: TRBV4-3; J gene: TRBJ2-7; clone size: .
CDR3 DNA: TGTGCCAGCAGGAAGGGACAGGCCGGCGAGACCCAGTACTTC; CDR3 protein: CASRKGQAGETQYF; D gene: TRBD1; V gene: TRBV2; J gene: TRBJ2-5; clone size: .
CDR3 DNA: TGTGCCAGCAGTCAGGACTATGGGGAAGGGGAGACCCAGTACTTC; CDR3 protein: CASSQDYGEGETQYF; D gene: .; V gene: TRBV5-4; J gene: TRBJ2-5; clone size: .
CDR3 DNA: TGCGCCAGCAGCTTGGCTCCGGGACTAGCGGATGAGCAGTTCTTC; CDR3 protein: CASSLAPGLADEQFF; D gene: TRBD2; V gene: TRBV5-1; J gene: TRBJ2-1; clone size: .
CDR3 DNA: TGTGCCAGCAGCTTTGGGACAGGGGGCACAGATACGCAGTATTTT; CDR3 protein: CASSFGTGGTDTQYF; D gene: TRBD1; V gene: TRBV7-9; J gene: TRBJ2-3; clone size: .
CDR3 DNA: TGTGCCAGCAGCCGGCGGGGGCAGGGCTATCAGCCCCAGCATTTT; CDR3 protein: CASSRRGQGYQPQHF; D gene: .; V gene: TRBV7-8; J gene: TRBJ1-5; clone size: .
CDR3 DNA: TGTGCCAGCACGAACAGACAAGAGACCCAGTACTTC; CDR3 protein: CASTNRQETQYF; D gene: .; V gene: TRBV2; J gene: TRBJ2-5; clone size: .
CDR3 DNA: TGTGCCAGCAGCGCGAGCTCAGATACGCAGTATTTT; CDR3 protein: CASSASSDTQYF; D gene: .; V gene: TRBV11-2; J gene: TRBJ2-3; clone size: once
CDR3 DNA: TGCAGCGTCGGGAACAGGGTCGAGCAGTACTTC; CDR3 protein: CSVGNRVEQYF; D gene: .; V gene: TRBV29-1; J gene: TRBJ2-7; clone size: few
CDR3 DNA: TGTGCCAGCAGCCTTGAGACGGGAACAGAGACCCAGTACTTC; CDR3 protein: CASSLETGTETQYF; D gene: .; V gene: TRBV5-4; J gene: TRBJ2-5; clone size: .
CDR3 DNA: TGTGCCAGCAGCCCTCGACAGGGAGGAAACACTGAAGCTTTCTTT; CDR3 protein: CASSPRQGGNTEAFF; D gene: TRBD1; V gene: TRBV11-3; J gene: TRBJ1-1; clone size: .
CDR3 DNA: TGTGCCAGCAGCTTGGGCGGGGGCACAGATACGCAGTATTTT; CDR3 protein: CASSLGGGTDTQYF; D gene: .; V gene: TRBV11-1; J gene: TRBJ2-3; clone size: once
CDR3 DNA: TGCGCCAGCAGCCAAGACGAGGGGGTCCGCACAGATACGCAGTATTTT; CDR3 protein: CASSQDEGVRTDTQYF; D gene: .; V gene: TRBV4-3; J gene: TRBJ2-3; clone size: .
CDR3 DNA: TGTGCCAGCAGCTCACAGGGGTCGGACACCGGGGAGCTGTTTTTT; CDR3 protein: CASSSQGSDTGELFF; D gene: TRBD1; V gene: TRBV13; J gene: TRBJ2-2; clone size: once
CDR3 DNA: TGTGCCAGCAGCCTTCTAGCGGACCACACCGGGGAGCTGTTTTTT; CDR3 protein: CASSLLADHTGELFF; D gene: TRBD2; V gene: TRBV27; J gene: TRBJ2-2; clone size: .
CDR3 DNA: TGTGCCAGCAGCCCGGGAGGGGTAACCTACGAGCAGTACTTC; CDR3 protein: CASSPGGVTYEQYF; D gene: TRBD2; V gene: TRBV4-2; J gene: TRBJ2-7; clone size: .
CDR3 DNA: TGTGCCAGCAGTGCGGACAGGGGGAACACTGAAGCTTTCTTT; CDR3 protein: CASSADRGNTEAFF; D gene: TRBD1; V gene: TRBV6-4; J gene: TRBJ1-1; clone size: .
CDR3 DNA: TGTGCCAGTGGTGAGAATCAGCCCCAGCATTTT; CDR3 protein: CASGENQPQHF; D gene: .; V gene: TRBV19; J gene: TRBJ1-5; clone size: .
CDR3 DNA: TGTGCCTGGAGTGTTTCCCCCCAGAATCAGCCCCAGCATTTT; CDR3 protein: CAWSVSPQNQPQHF; D gene: .; V gene: TRBV30; J gene: TRBJ1-5; clone size: .
CDR3 DNA: TGTGCCACCAGCAGAGGGGCAGCCACCTACGAGCAGTACTTC; CDR3 protein: CATSRGAATYEQYF; D gene: .; V gene: TRBV15; J gene: TRBJ2-7; clone size: .
CDR3 DNA: TGTGCCAGCGACCGTAAAGGACTCGAGTATGGCTACACCTTC; CDR3 protein: CASDRKGLEYGYTF; D gene: .; V gene: TRBV7-9; J gene: TRBJ1-2; clone size: .
CDR3 DNA: TGTGCCAGCAGCTCGACAGGCTCCTACGAGCAGTACTTC; CDR3 protein: CASSSTGSYEQYF; D gene: .; V gene: TRBV7-9; J gene: TRBJ2-7; clone size: once
CDR3 DNA: TGCGCCAGCAGCCAAGTGCGACTAGCGGGAGGCAACACCGGGGAGCTGTTTTTT; CDR3 protein: CASSQVRLAGGNTGELFF; D gene: TRBD2; V gene: TRBV4-3; J gene: TRBJ2-2; clone size: .
CDR3 DNA: TGTGCCAGCAGTTTAGGGGCAAGGGGCTATGGCTACACCTTC; CDR3 protein: CASSLGARGYGYTF; D gene: .; V gene: TRBV28; J gene: TRBJ1-2; clone size: .
CDR3 DNA: TGCAGCGTTAATGGTGGTTACGGGGCTAGCGGGAGGGGAGGAGATACGCAGTATTTT; CDR3 protein: CSVNGGYGASGRGGDTQYF; D gene: TRBD2; V gene: TRBV29-1; J gene: TRBJ2-3; clone size: .
CDR3 DNA: TGTGCCAGCAGACGGCAGGGGACTAATGAAAAACTGTTTTTT; CDR3 protein: CASRRQGTNEKLFF; D gene: .; V gene: TRBV6-1; J gene: TRBJ1-4; clone size: once
CDR3 DNA: TGTGCCAGCAACGGGGGGCACGGCACAGATACGCAGTATTTT; CDR3 protein: CASNGGHGTDTQYF; D gene: .; V gene: TRBV9; J gene: TRBJ2-3; clone size: .
CDR3 DNA: TGTGCCAGTTCCCCTTTCCTTGGGACAGGGTCCCACGAGCAGTACTTC; CDR3 protein: CASSPFLGTGSHEQYF; D gene: TRBD1; V gene: TRBV9; J gene: TRBJ2-7; clone size: .
CDR3 DNA: TGTGCCAGCAGCTGGGGGCGAGGGGCCTCCCACAATGAGCAGTTCTTC; CDR3 protein: CASSWGRGASHNEQFF; D gene: .; V gene: TRBV5-4; J gene: TRBJ2-1; clone size: once
CDR3 DNA: TGCAGCGAAGGGACTAGCGGGAGTGATACGCAGTATTTT; CDR3 protein: CSEGTSGSDTQYF; D gene: TRBD2; V gene: TRBV29-1; J gene: TRBJ2-3; clone size: .
CDR3 DNA: TGTGCCTGGGAACGAACAAACGCCTACGAGCAGTACTTC; CDR3 protein: CAWERTNAYEQYF; D gene: .; V gene: TRBV30; J gene: TRBJ2-7; clone size: .
CDR3 DNA: TGTGCCAGCAGGGTGGGACAGGGGTTTCGAAACACCATATATTTT; CDR3 protein: CASRVGQGFRNTIYF; D gene: TRBD1; V gene: TRBV7-2; J gene: TRBJ1-3; clone size: .
CDR3 DNA: TGTGCCAGCAGCTTGGGAGAATACACCGGGGAGCTGTTTTTT; CDR3 protein: CASSLGEYTGELFF; D gene: .; V gene: TRBV5-4; J gene: TRBJ2-2; clone size: .
CDR3 DNA: TGCGCCAGCAGCCAGGGCCAAACCTACGAGCAGTACTTC; CDR3 protein: CASSQGQTYEQYF; D gene: .; V gene: TRBV4-3; J gene: TRBJ2-7; clone size: .
CDR3 DNA: TGCAGTGCTAGTGGTAGCGGATTCTTC; CDR3 protein: CSASGSGFF; D gene: .; V gene: TRBV20-1; J gene: TRBJ2-1; clone size: .
CDR3 DNA: TGTGCCAGTAGTACCGACCGGACAGGCGGAGAAGCTTTCTTT; CDR3 protein: CASSTDRTGGEAFF; D gene: TRBD1; V gene: TRBV19; J gene: TRBJ1-1; clone size: .
CDR3 DNA: TGTGCCAGCAGCCAAGATCCCTCCCGGGGGGAGCAGTACTTC; CDR3 protein: CASSQDPSRGEQYF; D gene: .; V gene: TRBV14; J gene: TRBJ2-7; clone size: .
CDR3 DNA: TGTGCCAGCAATAGCGGGGTCCCTCAAGAGACCCAGTACTTC; CDR3 protein: CASNSGVPQETQYF; D gene: TRBD2; V gene: TRBV2; J gene: TRBJ2-5; clone size: once
CDR3 DNA: TGTGCCAGCAGTCGTATACAGGGCGAAGAAAAACTGTTTTTT; CDR3 protein: CASSRIQGEEKLFF; D gene: .; V gene: TRBV2; J gene: TRBJ1-4; clone size: once
CDR3 DNA: TGTGCCAGCAGCTTGGGGCTAGGATGGGGCAATGAGCAGTTCTTC; CDR3 protein: CASSLGLGWGNEQFF; D gene: .; V gene: TRBV6-5; J gene: TRBJ2-1; clone size: once
CDR3 DNA: TGTGCCAGCAGTCGTGGACTAGCCGTCTACGAGCAGTACTTC; CDR3 protein: CASSRGLAVYEQYF; D gene: TRBD2; V gene: TRBV28; J gene: TRBJ2-7; clone size: .
CDR3 DNA: TGTGCCAGTAGACGACAGGGGGATCAGCCCCAGCATTTT; CDR3 protein: CASRRQGDQPQHF; D gene: TRBD1; V gene: TRBV19; J gene: TRBJ1-5; clone size: .
CDR3 DNA: TGCGCCAGCAGCCGTGGGACTAGTCTCTACAATGAGCAGTTCTTC; CDR3 protein: CASSRGTSLYNEQFF; D gene: TRBD2; V gene: TRBV4-3; J gene: TRBJ2-1; clone size: .
CDR3 DNA: TGCGCCAGCAGCCAAGCCCACGGGGCAGGGGGCCTTTATGGCTACACCTTC; CDR3 protein: CASSQAHGAGGLYGYTF; D gene: TRBD1; V gene: TRBV4-3; J gene: TRBJ1-2; clone size: .
CDR3 DNA: TGTGCCAGCTCGCACGGACTAGCGGGAGGGAATACGCAGTATTTT; CDR3 protein: CASSHGLAGGNTQYF; D gene: TRBD2; V gene: TRBV18; J gene: TRBJ2-3; clone size: .
CDR3 DNA: TGTGCCAGCAGCTACGGACAGGCAAGCTCTGGGGCCAACGTCCTGACTTTC; CDR3 protein: CASSYGQASSGANVLTF; D gene: TRBD1; V gene: TRBV7-9; J gene: TRBJ2-6; clone size: .